Listed below are T cell receptor beta chains from one sample, sequenced in a study of blood T cells in healthy people across ages. TCRdb redid the calling of the 5' RACE reads with MiXCR, one entry per CDR3 protein. The top ten hold approximately 10% of the sample, which has approximately 580,000 distinct CDR3 sequences, nearly 25% seen once. These data also featured in a second study, about T cells of mothers and their children.

The specimen was blood. The receptors come from a boy aged 10-17 years in good health. The CDR3 runs from the conserved cysteine through the conserved F or W. The D gene is left open where the match is weak. Size tells how often a clone was seen (once, few, many) or the class of an expanded clone, and some rows leave it out.

TGTGCCAGCAGCTTAGGGACAGACTCCTACAATGAGCAGTTCTTC	CASSLGTDSYNEQFF	TRBJ2-1	TRBV7-2	few	-
TGCGCCAGCAGCCAAGGAACAGGGCGGACTGAAGCTTTCTTT	CASSQGTGRTEAFF	TRBJ1-1	TRBV4-3	few	-
TGTGCCATCGGGGGTCATACCTACGAGCAGTACTTC	CAIGGHTYEQYF	TRBJ2-7	TRBV10-3	-	-
TGTGCCAGCAGCTTAGGTCATTACGACGAGCAGTACTTC	CASSLGHYDEQYF	TRBJ2-7	TRBV7-8	-	-
TGTGCCAGCAGTTACGAAACCACGGTTTGGGGTGGTACAGATACGCAGTATTTT	CASSYETTVWGGTDTQYF	TRBJ2-3	TRBV6-5	few	-
TGTGCCATCAGTGCCAGGGCGGGCTACGAGCAGTACTTC	CAISARAGYEQYF	TRBJ2-7	TRBV10-3	-	-
TGTGCCAGCAGCCCCGGGACAGGCAATCAGCCCCAGCACTTT	CASSPGTGNQPQHF	TRBJ1-5	TRBV7-9	-	TRBD1
TGTGCCAGCAGTTACGCCCACAGGGGGATGATGGAAGCTTTCTTT	CASSYAHRGMMEAFF	TRBJ1-1	TRBV6-5	-	TRBD1
TGTGCCAGCAGTTTGGGGGCCGGACAGGCGGACGAGCAGTACTTC	CASSLGAGQADEQYF	TRBJ2-7	TRBV28	many	TRBD1
TGTGCCAGCAGTCAGGGACAGGGTATATATGGCTACACCTTC	CASSQGQGIYGYTF	TRBJ1-2	TRBV28	few	TRBD1
TGTGCCAGCAGCACGGACAGGGGGAGGGAAAAACTGTTTTTT	CASSTDRGREKLFF	TRBJ1-4	TRBV7-2	few	TRBD1
TGTGCCAGCAGCTCACGCAGAGGATGGGACGAGCAGTACTTC	CASSSRRGWDEQYF	TRBJ2-7	TRBV13	many	-
TGTGCCAGCAGCTTTCCGGGCACAATGAACACCGGGGAGCTGTTTTTT	CASSFPGTMNTGELFF	TRBJ2-2	TRBV7-3	few	-
TGTGCCAGCGGCCCTCAACGGGGTAGAGGAGGGGCCAACGTCCTGACTTTC	CASGPQRGRGGANVLTF	TRBJ2-6	TRBV7-8	-	-
TGCAGCGTTGAGGACAGCGAGCCCTACGAGCAGTACTTC	CSVEDSEPYEQYF	TRBJ2-7	TRBV29-1	many	-
TGTGCCATCAGCCTACCGACAGGGACGGTTGGGCAGTTCTTC	CAISLPTGTVGQFF	TRBJ2-1	TRBV10-3	-	TRBD1
TGTGCCAGCAGCTATGGCGGGGATAGGGATACGCAGTATTTT	CASSYGGDRDTQYF	TRBJ2-3	TRBV28	few	-
TGTGCCAGCAGCTTAATCAACAGGGAGAACTATGGCTACACCTTC	CASSLINRENYGYTF	TRBJ1-2	TRBV7-9	-	-
TGTGCCAGCAGTGTCGCGACTAGCGGGAGGAACACCGGGGAGCTGTTTTTT	CASSVATSGRNTGELFF	TRBJ2-2	TRBV6-1	-	TRBD2
TGTGCCAGCAGCTTGCTGCGGGGAGACACTGAAGCTTTCTTT	CASSLLRGDTEAFF	TRBJ1-1	TRBV5-6	-	-
TGTGCCAGCAGCACGTCCCCTAGCGGGAACCAAGAGACCCAGTACTTC	CASSTSPSGNQETQYF	TRBJ2-5	TRBV27	-	TRBD2
TGTGCCAGCAGCCAAGATGTCACAGGGTTAGAGACCCAGTACTTC	CASSQDVTGLETQYF	TRBJ2-5	TRBV3-1	-	-
TGTGCCAGCAGCCAAATTTCCAGTTCTGAAGCTTTCTTT	CASSQISSSEAFF	TRBJ1-1	TRBV3-1	-	-
TGTGCCAGCACTAGGACAGGGAGCAATTCACCCCTCCACTTT	CASTRTGSNSPLHF	TRBJ1-6	TRBV6-2/TRBV6-3	-	TRBD1
TGTGCCAGCAGTGTCCCCGGGACAGGGGACGACGAGCAGTACTTC	CASSVPGTGDDEQYF	TRBJ2-7	TRBV6-4	many	TRBD1
TGTGCCAGCAGCCCCAGCGGGGGGATATACAATGAGCAGTTCTTC	CASSPSGGIYNEQFF	TRBJ2-1	TRBV3-1	few	TRBD2
TGTGCCAGCAGTGGGACAGCAAAGACTTACTACGAGCAGTACTTC	CASSGTAKTYYEQYF	TRBJ2-7	TRBV2	-	-
TGTGCCAGCAGCTTAGGGCAGGGGGCGTACCAAGAGACCCAGTACTTC	CASSLGQGAYQETQYF	TRBJ2-5	TRBV7-9	few	TRBD1
TGCAGCGTTGTAGACGGGCCTCGGACCTACGAGCAGTACTTC	CSVVDGPRTYEQYF	TRBJ2-7	TRBV29-1	-	-
TGCAGTGCTAGCCTGGGGGGCTCCATTCAGTACTTC	CSASLGGSIQYF	TRBJ2-4	TRBV20-1	few	-
TGCGCCAGCAGCTTGTACCTCGGAGCTGGACGGGAGACCCAGTACTTC	CASSLYLGAGRETQYF	TRBJ2-5	TRBV5-1	-	-
TGTGCCAGCAGCCAAGTCGCGTTCTCCTACAATGAGCAGTTCTTC	CASSQVAFSYNEQFF	TRBJ2-1	TRBV3-1	-	-
TGTGCCAGCAGTTTCCCATCCCAAGAGACCCAGTACTTC	CASSFPSQETQYF	TRBJ2-5	TRBV12-3/TRBV12-4	-	-
TGCGCCAGCAGCTTAGGGACAGGGGGGTTGTGGAACACTGAAGCTTTCTTT	CASSLGTGGLWNTEAFF	TRBJ1-1	TRBV5-1	-	TRBD1
TGTGCCAGCAGTTCACCGACAGCCACCTCCTACAATGAGCAGTTCTTC	CASSSPTATSYNEQFF	TRBJ2-1	TRBV27	-	-
TGTGCCATCAGTAAGGGGAACACTGAAGCTTTCTTT	CAISKGNTEAFF	TRBJ1-1	TRBV10-3	once	-
TGCAGTGCTAGACACACAGGGGTTGGGGAAAAACTGTTTTTT	CSARHTGVGEKLFF	TRBJ1-4	TRBV20-1	few	TRBD1
TGCGCCAGCAGCCAAGATTTCCTCCCCCTCCACTTT	CASSQDFLPLHF	TRBJ1-6	TRBV4-1	-	-
TGTGCCAGCAGTGAAAAGGGATGGGAGGCTGAAGCTTTCTTT	CASSEKGWEAEAFF	TRBJ1-1	TRBV6-1	-	-
TGCAGTGCTAGTCGATCCAGCAAAGAGACCCAGTACTTC	CSASRSSKETQYF	TRBJ2-5	TRBV20-1	many	-
TGCGCCAGCAGCCAAGATCACGTCTTCTACGAGCAGTACTTC	CASSQDHVFYEQYF	TRBJ2-7	TRBV4-1	few	-
TGCGCCAGCAGCTTGTCCCGGACTAGCGGGAGTTCAGATACGCAGTATTTT	CASSLSRTSGSSDTQYF	TRBJ2-3	TRBV5-1	-	TRBD2
TGCGCCAGCAGCTTGGCCGTGGCGGACAACATTCAGTACTTC	CASSLAVADNIQYF	TRBJ2-4	TRBV5-1	-	-
TGTGCCAGCAGCCAAGATTGGCCAAGCACAGATACGCAGTATTTT	CASSQDWPSTDTQYF	TRBJ2-3	TRBV4-2	many	-
TGTGCCACCAGCGCCCCGACTAGCATTTCAGAGACCCAGTACTTC	CATSAPTSISETQYF	TRBJ2-5	TRBV15	-	TRBD2
TGTGCCAGCAGGCCCCTGTGGCAGGGGGCGATGAACACTGAAGCTTTCTTT	CASRPLWQGAMNTEAFF	TRBJ1-1	TRBV28	few	TRBD1
TGCAGTGCTAGACCTGGGACCACCAATGAGCAGTTCTTC	CSARPGTTNEQFF	TRBJ2-1	TRBV20-1	-	-
TGTGCCAGCTCACCACCGAGGACAGGGGGTTTTGAAAAACTGTTTTTT	CASSPPRTGGFEKLFF	TRBJ1-4	TRBV18	few	TRBD1
TGTGCCAGCAGGGTCAGGGGGCAGAGCTATGGCTACACCTTC	CASRVRGQSYGYTF	TRBJ1-2	TRBV6-5	-	TRBD1
TGTGCCAGCAGCCCCTCACCCGGACCAACACAACCATACAATGAGCAGTTCTTC	CASSPSPGPTQPYNEQFF	TRBJ2-1	TRBV7-6	few	-
TGTGCCAGCAGCCAAACGAGGTGGAGCGGTGGGAGCTCCTACGAGCAGTACTTC	CASSQTRWSGGSSYEQYF	TRBJ2-7	TRBV3-1	-	-
TGCAGCGTTCCCACGGGAGCCCCGCCAGATACGCAGTATTTT	CSVPTGAPPDTQYF	TRBJ2-3	TRBV29-1	many	-
TGTGCCAGCAGCCAAGATTCCGGGACCAACGTCCTGACTTTC	CASSQDSGTNVLTF	TRBJ2-6	TRBV4-2	-	-
TGCGCCAGCAGCCTACTAGCGGAGAGCTCCTACAATGAGCAGTTCTTC	CASSLLAESSYNEQFF	TRBJ2-1	TRBV5-1	-	TRBD2
TGTGCCAGCTCACCCCGACAGGGATCGACAGATACGCAGTATTTT	CASSPRQGSTDTQYF	TRBJ2-3	TRBV18	-	TRBD1
TGTGCCAGCAGCCCGACTAGCGGGGCTGGGGATACGCAGTATTTT	CASSPTSGAGDTQYF	TRBJ2-3	TRBV7-9	-	TRBD2
TGTGCCACCACTGGACTAGTCCTCACAGATACGCAGTATTTT	CATTGLVLTDTQYF	TRBJ2-3	TRBV6-1	-	TRBD2